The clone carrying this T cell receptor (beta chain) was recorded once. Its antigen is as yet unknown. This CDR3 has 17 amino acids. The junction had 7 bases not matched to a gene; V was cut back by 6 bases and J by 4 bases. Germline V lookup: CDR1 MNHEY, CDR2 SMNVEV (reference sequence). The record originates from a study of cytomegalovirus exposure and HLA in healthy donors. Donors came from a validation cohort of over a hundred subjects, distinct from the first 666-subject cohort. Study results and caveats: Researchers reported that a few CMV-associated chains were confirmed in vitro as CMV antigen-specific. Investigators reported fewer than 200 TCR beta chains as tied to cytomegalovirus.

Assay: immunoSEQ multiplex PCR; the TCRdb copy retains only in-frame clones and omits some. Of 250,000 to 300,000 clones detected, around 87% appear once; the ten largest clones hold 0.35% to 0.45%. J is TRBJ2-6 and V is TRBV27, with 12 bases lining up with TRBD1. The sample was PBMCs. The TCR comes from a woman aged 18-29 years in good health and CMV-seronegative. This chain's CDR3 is CASRRRDRGLGANVLTF. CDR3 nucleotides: TGTGCCAGCAGGCGCCGGGACAGGGGGCTCGGGGCCAACGTCCTGACTTTC.